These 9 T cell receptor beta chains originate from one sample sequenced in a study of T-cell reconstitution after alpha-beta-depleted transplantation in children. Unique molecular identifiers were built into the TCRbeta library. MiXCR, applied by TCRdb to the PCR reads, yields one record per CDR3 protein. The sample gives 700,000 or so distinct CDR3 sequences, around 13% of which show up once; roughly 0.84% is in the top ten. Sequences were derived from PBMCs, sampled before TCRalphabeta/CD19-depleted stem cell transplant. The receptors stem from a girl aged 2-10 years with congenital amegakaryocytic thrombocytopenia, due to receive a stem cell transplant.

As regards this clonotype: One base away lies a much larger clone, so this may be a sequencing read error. The CDR3 DNA reads as TGCTGTGCACAAAGCGGGATCCTCACCGGGGAGCTGTTTTTT. This gives the protein CCAQSGILTGELFF. The chain links TRBV20-1 to TRBJ2-2, with 7 positions matching TRBD2. CDR3 size: 14 residues. Germline assignment: CDR1 DFQATT and CDR2 SNEGSKA (reference sequence).

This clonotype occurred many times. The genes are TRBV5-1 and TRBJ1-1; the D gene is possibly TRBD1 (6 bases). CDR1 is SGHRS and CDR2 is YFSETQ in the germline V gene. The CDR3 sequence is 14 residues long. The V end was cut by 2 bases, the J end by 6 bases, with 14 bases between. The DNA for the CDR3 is TGCGCCAGCAGCTTCGGGGGCGCGGCCCCTGAAGCTTTCTTT. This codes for CASSFGGAAPEAFF.

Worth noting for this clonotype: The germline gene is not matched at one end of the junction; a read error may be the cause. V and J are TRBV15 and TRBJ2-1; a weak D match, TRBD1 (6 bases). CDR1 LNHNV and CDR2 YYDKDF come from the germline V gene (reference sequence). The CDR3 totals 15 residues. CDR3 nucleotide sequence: TGTACCACCACCGCAGGGGCCCAGCGTAACAATGAGCAGTTCTTC. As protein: CTTTAGAQRNNEQFF.

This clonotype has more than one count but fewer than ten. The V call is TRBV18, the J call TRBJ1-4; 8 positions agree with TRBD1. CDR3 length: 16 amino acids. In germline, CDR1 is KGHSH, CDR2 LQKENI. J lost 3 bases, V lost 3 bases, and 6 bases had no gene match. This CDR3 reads CASSPEIQGANEKLFF. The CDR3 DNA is TGTGCCAGCTCACCCGAGATACAGGGGGCTAATGAAAAACTGTTTTTT.

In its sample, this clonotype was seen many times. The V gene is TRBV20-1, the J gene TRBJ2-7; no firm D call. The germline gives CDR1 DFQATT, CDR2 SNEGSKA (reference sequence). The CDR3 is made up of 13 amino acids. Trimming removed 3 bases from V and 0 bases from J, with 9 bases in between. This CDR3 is CSARGLLSYEQYF. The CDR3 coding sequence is TGCAGTGCTAGGGGCCTACTCTCCTACGAGCAGTACTTC.

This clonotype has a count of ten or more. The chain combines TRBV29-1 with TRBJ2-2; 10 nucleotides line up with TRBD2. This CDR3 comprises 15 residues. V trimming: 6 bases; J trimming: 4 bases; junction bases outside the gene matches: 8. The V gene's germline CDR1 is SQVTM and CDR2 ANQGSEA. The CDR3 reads CSVKVAGGFTGELFF. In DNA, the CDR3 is TGCAGCGTGAAAGTAGCGGGAGGTTTCACCGGGGAGCTGTTTTTT.

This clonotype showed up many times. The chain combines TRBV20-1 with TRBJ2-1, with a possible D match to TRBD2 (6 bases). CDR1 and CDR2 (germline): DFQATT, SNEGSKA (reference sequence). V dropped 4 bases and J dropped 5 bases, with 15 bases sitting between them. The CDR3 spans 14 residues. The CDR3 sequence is CSAIPGGVHNEQFF. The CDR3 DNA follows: TGCAGTGCTATCCCCGGGGGAGTCCACAATGAGCAGTTCTTC.

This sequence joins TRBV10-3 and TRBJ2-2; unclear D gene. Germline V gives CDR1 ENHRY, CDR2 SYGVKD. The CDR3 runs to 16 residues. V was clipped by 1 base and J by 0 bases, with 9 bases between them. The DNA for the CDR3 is TGTGCCATCAGTGAGTTTGGCGGTTCGAACACCGGGGAGCTGTTTTTT. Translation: CAISEFGGSNTGELFF.

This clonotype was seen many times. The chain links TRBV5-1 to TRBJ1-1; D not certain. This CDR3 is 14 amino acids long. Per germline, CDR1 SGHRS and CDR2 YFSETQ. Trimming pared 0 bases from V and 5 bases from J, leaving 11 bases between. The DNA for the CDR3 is TGCGCCAGCAGCTTGGAGGTCACCGGGACTGAAGCTTTCTTT. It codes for CASSLEVTGTEAFF.